One and the same sample provided the 11 T cell receptor beta chains below, sequenced in a study of regulatory T cells in long-lasting Graves disease. Arm-PCR of CDR3 regions with iRepertoire HTBI primers generated TCR beta libraries. From the multiplex PCR reads, TCRdb called clonotypes with MiXCR, one entry per CDR3 protein. The sample consists of about 500,000 distinct CDR3 sequences, more than 10% of them appearing once. The time point here: newly diagnosed GD, antithyroid drugs for less than 3 months. TCR sequences were obtained from RNA taken from PBMCs. The same specimen was also included in a second study, on T cells in Graves' hyperthyroidism and ophthalmopathy.

Sequenced here: peripheral blood mononuclear cells (PBMCs), sampled at new diagnosis, from a patient treated with antithyroid drugs. Receptors were obtained from a woman aged 30 to 39 with Graves disease.

The table lists this clonotype with many counts. The chain recombines TRBV15 with TRBJ2-2, with 11 bases that match TRBD2. The CDR3 totals 16 residues. V trimming: 3 bases; J trimming: 7 bases; junction bases outside the gene matches: 7. CDR1 LNHNV and CDR2 YYDKDF come from the germline V gene (reference sequence). The CDR3 loop is CATSRELAGVDGELFF. In DNA, the CDR3 is TGTGCCACCAGCAGGGAACTAGCGGGAGTAGACGGGGAGCTGTTTTTT.

At least ten counts were recorded for this clonotype. The rearrangement joins TRBV24-1 to TRBJ2-5; 11 nucleotides line up with TRBD2. The V gene end was trimmed by 1 base and the J gene end by 3 bases; junction bases not matched to a gene: 24. Germline CDR1 reads KGHDR; CDR2 reads SFDVKD. This CDR3 has 23 residues. In nucleotides, the CDR3 is TGTGCCACCAGTGATTTCCGGCGGACGATTGGGACTAGCGGAATACGGGATAAAGAGACCCAGTACTTC. Amino acids: CATSDFRRTIGTSGIRDKETQYF.

This clonotype was found a few times. V usage is TRBV10-3 and J usage is TRBJ2-1, with D maybe TRBD2 (5 bases). The V gene's germline CDR1 is ENHRY and CDR2 SYGVKD. The V and J ends lost 3 bases and 7 bases respectively, with 16 bases between them. The CDR3 covers 15 residues. For the CDR3, the DNA is TGTGCCATCAGTGAAGGGCGGAGGTCCGGGAATGAGCAGTTCTTC. Amino acids: CAISEGRRSGNEQFF.

A few counts support this clonotype. V gene TRBV4-3 combines with J gene TRBJ2-1; D remains ambiguous. The CDR3 has 15 residues. CDR1 and CDR2 (germline): LGHNA, YSLEER. Trimming stripped 2 bases from V and 0 bases from J, with 8 bases between. The CDR3 coding sequence is TGCGCCAGCAGCCAAATCAAGAGCTCCTACAATGAGCAGTTCTTC. Translation: CASSQIKSSYNEQFF.

The chain combines TRBV19 with TRBJ1-1, with TRBD1 matching 9 bases. With 3 bases clipped from V and 4 bases from J, the junction kept 12 bases outside the gene matches. The germline V gene encodes CDR1 LNHDA and CDR2 SQIVND (reference sequence). The CDR3 covers 17 residues. CDR3 DNA sequence: TGTGCCAGTAGTATTGGCCCCGGGACAGGGCTCGGCACTGAAGCTTTCTTT. Its protein is CASSIGPGTGLGTEAFF.

This clonotype was counted many times. The chain uses TRBV20-1 and TRBJ1-1, with a possible D match to TRBD1 (5 bases). Trimming took off 8 bases at V and 3 bases at J, with 22 bases between the two ends. The CDR3 is made up of 15 amino acids. Germline CDR1 DFQATT, CDR2 SNEGSKA (reference sequence). The CDR3: CSSTSPLGTHTEAFF. CDR3 in DNA: TGCAGTTCAACCTCCCCCCTAGGGACGCACACTGAAGCTTTCTTT.

The chain uses TRBV19 and TRBJ2-2; TRBD1 matches at 9 bases. Germline loops: CDR1 LNHDA, CDR2 SQIVND (reference sequence). This CDR3 is 14 amino acids long. Trimming at V came to 6 bases and at J to 3 bases, leaving 2 bases not matched to a gene. The CDR3: CASRGDRDTGELFF. CDR3 coding DNA: TGTGCCAGTAGGGGGGACAGGGACACCGGGGAGCTGTTTTTT.

The chain uses TRBV11-3 and TRBJ2-1; the D is unclear. Germline assignment: CDR1 SGHNT and CDR2 YENEEA. This CDR3 is 15 amino acids long. V gave up 1 base and J gave up 9 bases, with 16 bases separating them. The CDR3 loop is CASSLAPGWGGEQFF. The CDR3 DNA reads TGTGCCAGCAGCTTAGCACCCGGGTGGGGTGGTGAGCAGTTCTTC.

This clonotype occurred many times. This chain joins TRBV7-2 and TRBJ2-7; 7 bases line up with TRBD1. The junction had 17 bases not matched to a gene; V was cut back by 2 bases and J by 4 bases. CDR1 and CDR2 from the germline V gene are SGHTA and FQGNSA. CDR3 length: 18 residues. DNA for the CDR3: TGTGCCAGCAGCTTACCTCCGAGTAGGGGGCGCTTGACGTACGAGCAGTACTTC. It codes for CASSLPPSRGRLTYEQYF.

This clonotype was observed many times. The chain couples TRBV11-2 to TRBJ2-1; 7 positions agree with TRBD2. Trimming removed 3 bases from V and 3 bases from J; junction bases left unmatched: 5. This CDR3 has 15 residues. Per germline, CDR1 SGHAT and CDR2 FQNNGV. The CDR3 DNA sequence: TGTGCCAGCAGCTTCGGGCGGGAGATCTACAATGAGCAGTTCTTC. This codes for CASSFGREIYNEQFF.

This clonotype was recorded at least ten times. The chain has TRBV20-1 and TRBJ1-1; 8 bases agree with TRBD1. The V gene end was trimmed by 4 bases and the J gene end by 11 bases; junction bases not matched to a gene: 12. CDR1 and CDR2 (germline): DFQATT, SNEGSKA (reference sequence). The CDR3 spans 13 residues. CDR3 coding DNA: TGCAGTGCTACAGGACAGGGCCGGCAGTGGGCTTTCTTT. Translated: CSATGQGRQWAFF.